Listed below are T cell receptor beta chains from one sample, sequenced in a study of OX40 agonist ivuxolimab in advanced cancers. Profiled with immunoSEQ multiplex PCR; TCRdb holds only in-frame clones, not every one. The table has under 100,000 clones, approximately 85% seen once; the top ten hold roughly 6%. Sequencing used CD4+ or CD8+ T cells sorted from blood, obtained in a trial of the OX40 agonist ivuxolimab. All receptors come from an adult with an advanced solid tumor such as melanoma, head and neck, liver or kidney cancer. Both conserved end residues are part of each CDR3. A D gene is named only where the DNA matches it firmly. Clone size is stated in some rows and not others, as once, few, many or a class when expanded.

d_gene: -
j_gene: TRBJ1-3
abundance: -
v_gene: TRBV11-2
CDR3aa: CASSLDQAGKRNTIYF
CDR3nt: TGTGCCAGCAGCTTAGATCAAGCAGGGAAGAGAAACACCATATATTTT

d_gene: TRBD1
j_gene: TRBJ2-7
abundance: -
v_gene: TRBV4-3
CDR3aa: CASSQVSGTGLYEQYF
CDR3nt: TGCGCCAGCAGCCAAGTCTCCGGGACAGGGCTCTACGAGCAGTACTTC

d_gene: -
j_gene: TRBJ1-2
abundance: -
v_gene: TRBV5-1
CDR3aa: CASSLGWTANYGYTF
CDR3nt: TGCGCCAGCAGCTTGGGGTGGACAGCTAACTATGGCTACACCTTC

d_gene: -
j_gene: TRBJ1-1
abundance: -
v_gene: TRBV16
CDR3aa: CASSQSGGAVATEAFF
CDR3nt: TGTGCCAGCAGCCAATCGGGGGGGGCTGTTGCCACTGAAGCTTTCTTT

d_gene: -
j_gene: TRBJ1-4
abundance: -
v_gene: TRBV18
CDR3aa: CASSSSGAEKLFF
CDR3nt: TGTGCCAGCTCATCCTCAGGCGCTGAAAAACTGTTTTTT

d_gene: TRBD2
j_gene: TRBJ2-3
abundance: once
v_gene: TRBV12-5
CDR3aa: CASGLVVAGSTDTQYF
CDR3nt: TGTGCTAGTGGTTTGGTGGTAGCGGGGAGCACAGATACGCAGTATTTT

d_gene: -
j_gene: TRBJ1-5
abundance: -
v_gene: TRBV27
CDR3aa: CASSLMGQPQHF
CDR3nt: TGTGCCAGCAGCCTGATGGGGCAGCCCCAGCATTTT

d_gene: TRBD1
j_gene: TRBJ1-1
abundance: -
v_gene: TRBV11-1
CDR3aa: CASSPTGGGTEAFF
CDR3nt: TGTGCCAGCAGTCCGACAGGGGGCGGCACTGAAGCTTTCTTT

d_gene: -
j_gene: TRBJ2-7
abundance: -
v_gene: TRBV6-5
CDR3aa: CASSYKGGPYEQYF
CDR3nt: TGTGCCAGCAGTTATAAGGGAGGCCCCTACGAGCAGTACTTC

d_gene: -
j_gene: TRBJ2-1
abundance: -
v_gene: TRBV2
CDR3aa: CASSAPGNMDEQFF
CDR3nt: TGTGCCAGCAGTGCTCCGGGGAACATGGATGAGCAGTTCTTC

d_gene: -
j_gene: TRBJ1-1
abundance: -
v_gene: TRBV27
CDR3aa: CASSTHGGERGEAFF
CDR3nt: TGTGCCAGCAGCACGCATGGGGGTGAAAGGGGTGAAGCTTTCTTT

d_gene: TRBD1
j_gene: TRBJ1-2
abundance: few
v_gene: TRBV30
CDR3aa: CAWSRDRAPPGRGYTF
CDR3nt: TGTGCCTGGAGTAGGGACAGGGCCCCGCCGGGAAGGGGCTACACCTTC

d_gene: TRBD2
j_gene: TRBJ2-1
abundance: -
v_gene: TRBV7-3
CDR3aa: CASSPLGWWRESPPYNEQFF
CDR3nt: TGTGCCAGCAGCCCCCTGGGATGGTGGCGGGAGAGTCCGCCCTACAATGAGCAGTTCTTC

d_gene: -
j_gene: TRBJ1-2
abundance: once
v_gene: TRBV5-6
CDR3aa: CASSLAAHHGYTF
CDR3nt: TGTGCCAGCAGCTTAGCGGCGCACCATGGCTACACCTTC

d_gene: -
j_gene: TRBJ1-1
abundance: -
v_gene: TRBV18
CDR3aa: CASSPGGGSAFF
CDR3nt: TGTGCCAGCTCACCGGGGGGGGGCTCAGCTTTCTTT

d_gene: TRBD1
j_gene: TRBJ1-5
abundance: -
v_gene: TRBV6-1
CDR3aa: CASSEGFRTGWRPQHF
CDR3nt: TGTGCCAGCAGTGAGGGATTCAGGACAGGGTGGCGGCCCCAGCATTTT

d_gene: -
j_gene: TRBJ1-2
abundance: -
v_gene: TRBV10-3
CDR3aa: CASSLLSGGGYTF
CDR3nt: TGTGCCAGCAGCTTACTATCGGGGGGTGGCTACACCTTC

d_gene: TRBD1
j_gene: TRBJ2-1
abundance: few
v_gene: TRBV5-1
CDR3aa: CASSLRQGANNEQFF
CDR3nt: TGCGCCAGCAGCTTGAGGCAGGGGGCAAACAATGAGCAGTTCTTC

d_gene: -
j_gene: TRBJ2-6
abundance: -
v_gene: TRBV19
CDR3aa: CASSHIQGSGANVLTF
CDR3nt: TGTGCCAGTAGCCACATACAGGGATCTGGGGCCAACGTCCTGACTTTC

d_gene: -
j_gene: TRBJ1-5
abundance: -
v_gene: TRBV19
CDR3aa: CASSARGSGARDNQPQHF
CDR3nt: TGTGCCAGTAGTGCCCGTGGTTCGGGGGCGCGAGACAATCAGCCCCAGCATTTT

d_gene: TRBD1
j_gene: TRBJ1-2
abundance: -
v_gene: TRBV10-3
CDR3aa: CAISEPGQGASF
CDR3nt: TGTGCCATCAGTGAGCCGGGACAGGGGGCCTCCTTC

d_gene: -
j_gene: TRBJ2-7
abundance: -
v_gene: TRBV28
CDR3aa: CASSLGLLGLEQYF
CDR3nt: TGTGCCAGCAGTTTGGGACTCCTGGGACTCGAGCAGTACTTC

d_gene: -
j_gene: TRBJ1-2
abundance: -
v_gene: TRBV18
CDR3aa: CASSPVRSRDGYYGYTF
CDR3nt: TGTGCCAGCTCACCGGTGAGGAGCCGGGACGGCTACTATGGCTACACCTTC

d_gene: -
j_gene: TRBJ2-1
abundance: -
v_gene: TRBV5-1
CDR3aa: CASSLPRDSSYNEQFF
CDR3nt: TGCGCCAGCAGCCTACCTAGGGATAGCTCCTACAATGAGCAGTTCTTC

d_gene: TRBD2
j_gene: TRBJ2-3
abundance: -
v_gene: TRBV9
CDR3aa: CASSGSSGGGDTQYF
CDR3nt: TGTGCCAGCAGCGGGTCTAGCGGGGGAGGGGATACGCAGTATTTT

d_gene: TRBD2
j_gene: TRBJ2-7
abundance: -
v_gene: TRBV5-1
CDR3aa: CASSLVASGSTGYEQYF
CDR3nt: TGCGCCAGCAGCTTGGTGGCTAGCGGGAGCACGGGCTACGAGCAGTACTTC

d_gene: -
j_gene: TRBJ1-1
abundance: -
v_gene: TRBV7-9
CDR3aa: CASSLGSPGLTEAFF
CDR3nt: TGTGCCAGCAGCTTAGGTTCACCTGGTCTGACTGAAGCTTTCTTT

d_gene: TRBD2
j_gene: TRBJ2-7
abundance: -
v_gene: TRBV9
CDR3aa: CASSPPGGSRYF
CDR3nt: TGTGCCAGCAGCCCTCCCGGGGGGTCCAGGTACTTC

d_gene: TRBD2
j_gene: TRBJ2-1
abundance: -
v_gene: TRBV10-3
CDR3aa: CAISDPSTSGDLQSEQFF
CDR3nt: TGTGCCATCAGTGACCCGTCTACTAGCGGGGACTTACAATCGGAGCAGTTCTTC

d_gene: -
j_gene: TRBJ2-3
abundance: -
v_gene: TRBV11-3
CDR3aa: CASSLDPLTDTQYF
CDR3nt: TGTGCCAGCAGCTTAGATCCCCTCACAGATACGCAGTATTTT

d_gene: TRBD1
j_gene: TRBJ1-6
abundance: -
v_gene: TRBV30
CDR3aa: CAWSLDRGRGNSPLHF
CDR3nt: TGTGCCTGGAGCCTTGACAGGGGGCGAGGTAATTCACCCCTCCACTTT

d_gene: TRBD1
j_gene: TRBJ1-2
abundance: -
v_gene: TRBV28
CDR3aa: CASSSLGQGGYGYTF
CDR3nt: TGTGCCAGCAGTTCCCTCGGACAGGGGGGTTATGGCTACACCTTC

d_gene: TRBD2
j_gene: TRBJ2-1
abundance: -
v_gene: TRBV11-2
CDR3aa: CASSFLAGGVNEQFF
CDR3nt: TGTGCCAGCAGCTTTCTAGCGGGGGGGGTCAATGAGCAGTTCTTC

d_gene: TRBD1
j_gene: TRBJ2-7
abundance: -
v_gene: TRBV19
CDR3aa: CASSPGTGGYEQYF
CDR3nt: TGTGCCAGTAGTCCGGGGACAGGGGGTTACGAGCAGTACTTC

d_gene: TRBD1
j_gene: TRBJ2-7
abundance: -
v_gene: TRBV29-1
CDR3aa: CSVEKTGGRYEQYF
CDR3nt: TGCAGCGTTGAAAAGACAGGGGGCAGGTACGAGCAGTACTTC

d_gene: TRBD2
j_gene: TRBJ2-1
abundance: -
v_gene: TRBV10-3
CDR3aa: CAIRKGTSGRGGDEQFF
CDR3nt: TGTGCCATCAGGAAAGGGACTAGCGGGAGAGGGGGGGATGAGCAGTTCTTC

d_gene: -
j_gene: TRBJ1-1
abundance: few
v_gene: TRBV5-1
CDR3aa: CASSLRVTGKNTEAFF
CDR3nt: TGCGCCAGCAGCTTGAGGGTTACAGGGAAGAACACTGAAGCTTTCTTT

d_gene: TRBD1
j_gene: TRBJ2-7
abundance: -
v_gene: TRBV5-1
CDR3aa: CASSSTGRSSYEQYF
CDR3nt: TGCGCCAGCAGCTCGACAGGGCGAAGCTCCTACGAGCAGTACTTC

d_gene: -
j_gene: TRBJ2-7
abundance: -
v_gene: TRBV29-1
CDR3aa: CSALNGGTYEQYF
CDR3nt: TGCAGCGCTCTTAACGGAGGGACCTACGAGCAGTACTTC

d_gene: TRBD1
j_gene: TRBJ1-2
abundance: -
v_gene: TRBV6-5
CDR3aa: CASSYSRLGTGYGYTF
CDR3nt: TGTGCCAGCAGTTACTCGCGTCTGGGGACAGGGTATGGCTACACCTTC

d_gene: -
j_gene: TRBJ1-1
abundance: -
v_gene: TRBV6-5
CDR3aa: CASRRPQVMNTEAFF
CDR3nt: TGTGCCAGCAGGCGCCCACAGGTTATGAACACTGAAGCTTTCTTT

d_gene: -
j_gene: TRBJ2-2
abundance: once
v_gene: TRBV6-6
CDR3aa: CASSRTADTGELFF
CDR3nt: TGTGCCAGCAGCCGGACTGCCGACACCGGGGAGCTGTTTTTT

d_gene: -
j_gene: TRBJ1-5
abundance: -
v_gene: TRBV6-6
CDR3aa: CASSSREHQPQHF
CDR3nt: TGTGCCAGCAGTTCTAGGGAGCATCAGCCCCAGCATTTT

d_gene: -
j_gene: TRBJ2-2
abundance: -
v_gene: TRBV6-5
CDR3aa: CASSYTNSGTGELFF
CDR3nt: TGTGCCAGCAGTTACACCAACTCAGGCACCGGGGAGCTGTTTTTT

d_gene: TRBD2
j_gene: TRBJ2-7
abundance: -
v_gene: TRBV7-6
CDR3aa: CASSWTSWGEQYF
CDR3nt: TGTGCCAGCAGCTGGACTAGTTGGGGCGAGCAGTACTTC

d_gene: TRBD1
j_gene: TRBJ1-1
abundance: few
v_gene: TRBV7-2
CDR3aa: CASSLSGQGRTEAFF
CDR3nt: TGTGCCAGCAGCTTATCCGGACAGGGTCGCACTGAAGCTTTCTTT

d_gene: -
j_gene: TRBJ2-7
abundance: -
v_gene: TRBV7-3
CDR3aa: CASSSKDGLEQYF
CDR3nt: TGTGCCAGCAGCTCGAAAGACGGGCTCGAGCAGTACTTC

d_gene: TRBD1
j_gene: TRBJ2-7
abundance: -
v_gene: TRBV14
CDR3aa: CASSRPLGTGVYEQYF
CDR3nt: TGTGCCAGCAGCCGTCCCCTAGGGACAGGGGTCTACGAGCAGTACTTC

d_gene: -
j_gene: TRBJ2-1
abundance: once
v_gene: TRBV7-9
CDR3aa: CASSASAAYNEQFF
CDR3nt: TGTGCCAGCAGCGCTAGTGCCGCTTACAATGAGCAGTTCTTC

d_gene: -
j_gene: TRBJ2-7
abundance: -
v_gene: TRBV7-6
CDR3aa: CASSLEGGHYEQYF
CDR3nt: TGTGCCAGCAGCTTAGAGGGGGGGCACTACGAGCAGTACTTC

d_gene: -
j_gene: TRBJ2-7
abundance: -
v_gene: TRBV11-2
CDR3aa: CASSPNWALSSYEQYF
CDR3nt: TGTGCCAGCAGCCCAAACTGGGCGCTGAGCTCCTACGAGCAGTACTTC

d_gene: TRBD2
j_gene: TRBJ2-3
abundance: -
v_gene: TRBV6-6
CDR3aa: CASSGTSGTDTQYF
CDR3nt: TGTGCCAGCAGTGGGACTAGTGGCACAGATACGCAGTATTTT

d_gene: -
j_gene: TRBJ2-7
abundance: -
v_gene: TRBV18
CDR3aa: CASSPRSSSYEQYF
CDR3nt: TGTGCCAGCTCACCACGGTCGAGCTCCTACGAGCAGTACTTC

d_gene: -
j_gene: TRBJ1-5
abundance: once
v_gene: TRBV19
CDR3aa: CASSIKWGTNQPQHF
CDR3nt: TGTGCCAGTAGTATTAAATGGGGTACCAATCAGCCCCAGCATTTT

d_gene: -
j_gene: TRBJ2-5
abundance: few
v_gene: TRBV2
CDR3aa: CASSGGDTDQETQYF
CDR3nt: TGTGCCAGCAGTGGGGGGGACACCGATCAAGAGACCCAGTACTTC

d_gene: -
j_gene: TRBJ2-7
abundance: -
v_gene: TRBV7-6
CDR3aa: CASSVRQKSDYEQYF
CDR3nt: TGTGCCAGCAGCGTACGACAGAAATCGGACTACGAGCAGTACTTC

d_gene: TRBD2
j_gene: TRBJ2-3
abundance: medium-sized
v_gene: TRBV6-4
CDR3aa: CASSDGTSGGTDTQYF
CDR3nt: TGTGCCAGCAGTGACGGGACTAGCGGGGGCACAGATACGCAGTATTTT

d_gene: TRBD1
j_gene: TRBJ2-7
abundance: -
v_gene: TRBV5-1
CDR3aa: CASSSGQGRPYEQYF
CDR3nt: TGCGCCAGCAGCTCTGGACAGGGACGTCCCTACGAGCAGTACTTC

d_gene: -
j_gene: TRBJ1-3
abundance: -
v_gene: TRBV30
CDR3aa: CAWSVWDHSGNTIYF
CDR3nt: TGTGCCTGGAGTGTTTGGGACCACTCTGGAAACACCATATATTTT